This is a list of T cell receptor beta chains from one sample in a study of blood T cell repertoires in COVID-19. Some clones are missing from TCRdb's copy, which holds only in-frame ones; the method was immunoSEQ multiplex PCR. The table includes around 180,000 clones, more than 70% detected once. Sequences were obtained from peripheral blood. The receptors here all came from a woman over 75 with active or convalescent COVID-19. The CDR3 runs from the conserved cysteine through the conserved F or W. Each record gives: D gene, V gene, clone size, J gene, CDR3 DNA, CDR3 protein. The D gene is left open where the match is weak. The listing skips clone size in some rows; elsewhere it reads once, few, many or a size class.

D: TRBD1; V: TRBV11-3; size: NA; J: TRBJ1-1; DNA: TGTGCCAGCAGCCCGACAACAGGGGCCGGTGAAGCTTTCTTT; CDR3: CASSPTTGAGEAFF
D: TRBD1; V: TRBV20-1; size: NA; J: TRBJ2-7; DNA: TGCAGTGCGTCGCAGGGGGTCGAGCAGTACTTC; CDR3: CSASQGVEQYF
D: NA; V: TRBV29-1; size: NA; J: TRBJ1-1; DNA: TGCAGCGTTGAAGACCTGCCCCTAACAGCTCTGGCTTTCTTT; CDR3: CSVEDLPLTALAFF
D: NA; V: TRBV5-1; size: NA; J: TRBJ2-3; DNA: TGCGCCAGCAGCTTGTTGGGGGCGCATACAGATACGCAGTATTTT; CDR3: CASSLLGAHTDTQYF
D: TRBD1; V: TRBV18; size: many; J: TRBJ2-2; DNA: TGTGCCAGCTCAGAGGGACAGGGCAATCACGGGGAGCTGTTTTTT; CDR3: CASSEGQGNHGELFF
D: TRBD1; V: TRBV20-1; size: NA; J: TRBJ1-1; DNA: TGCAGTGCCACAGGGGCGACTGAAGCTTTCTTT; CDR3: CSATGATEAFF
D: TRBD2; V: TRBV11-2; size: NA; J: TRBJ2-7; DNA: TGTGCCAGCAGCTTGGTAGCGGGAGTCAGATCCTACGAGCAGTACTTC; CDR3: CASSLVAGVRSYEQYF
D: NA; V: TRBV6-5; size: few; J: TRBJ1-3; DNA: TGTGCCAGCAGTTTTACTCCCTCTGGAAACACCATATATTTT; CDR3: CASSFTPSGNTIYF
D: TRBD1; V: TRBV6-5; size: NA; J: TRBJ1-5; DNA: TGTGCCAGCAGTTACCACAGGGGGCGGGACCAGCCCCAGCATTTT; CDR3: CASSYHRGRDQPQHF
D: TRBD1; V: TRBV6-5; size: NA; J: TRBJ2-2; DNA: TGTGCCAGCAGTAGGGGACAGGGGCTTCTCGGGGAGCTGTTTTTT; CDR3: CASSRGQGLLGELFF
D: TRBD2; V: TRBV7-2; size: NA; J: TRBJ2-2; DNA: TGTGCCAGCAGCTTCCAGTCGGGGGGTGGCGGGGAGCTGTTTTTT; CDR3: CASSFQSGGGGELFF
D: NA; V: TRBV5-1; size: NA; J: TRBJ2-3; DNA: TGCGCCAGCAGCTTGTTTCCTATTCCTTCAGATACGCAGTATTTT; CDR3: CASSLFPIPSDTQYF
D: NA; V: TRBV6-1; size: NA; J: TRBJ1-2; DNA: TGTGCCAGCCGTGGAATAGGGGGATCGACTAACTATGGCTACACCTTC; CDR3: CASRGIGGSTNYGYTF
D: NA; V: TRBV5-1; size: NA; J: TRBJ1-1; DNA: TGCGCCAGCAGCTTGTCAGGGATGAACACTGAAGCTTTCTTT; CDR3: CASSLSGMNTEAFF
D: NA; V: TRBV20-1; size: NA; J: TRBJ1-5; DNA: TGCAGTGCTACAGATGGTAGGCCCCAGCATTTT; CDR3: CSATDGRPQHF
D: TRBD1; V: TRBV28; size: NA; J: TRBJ1-2; DNA: TGTGCCAGCAAAAATACCAGGGGGCCGGGCTACACCTTC; CDR3: CASKNTRGPGYTF
D: TRBD1; V: TRBV19; size: NA; J: TRBJ2-2; DNA: TGTGCCACCACCACCAGGGGGCAGAACACCGGGGAGCTGTTTTTT; CDR3: CATTTRGQNTGELFF
D: TRBD2; V: TRBV14; size: NA; J: TRBJ2-1; DNA: TGTGCCAGCAGCCTTGACGGTAGCGGGGAGCGGGAGCAGTTCTTC; CDR3: CASSLDGSGEREQFF
D: TRBD1; V: TRBV5-1; size: NA; J: TRBJ1-2; DNA: TGCGCCAGCAGCTGGGGGACAGAGAATTATGGCTACACCTTC; CDR3: CASSWGTENYGYTF
D: NA; V: TRBV24-1; size: NA; J: TRBJ1-1; DNA: TGTGCCACCAGTGATGCCAGGGTTGGTGACACTGAAGCTTTCTTT; CDR3: CATSDARVGDTEAFF
D: NA; V: TRBV18; size: NA; J: TRBJ2-1; DNA: TGTGCCAGCTCACCACCGACTCGCGGGCGCTCCTACAATGAGCAGTTCTTC; CDR3: CASSPPTRGRSYNEQFF
D: NA; V: TRBV28; size: NA; J: TRBJ1-6; DNA: TGTGCCAGCAGCCCCTCCAGGGCTGAGAATTCACCCCTCCACTTT; CDR3: CASSPSRAENSPLHF
D: TRBD2; V: TRBV15; size: NA; J: TRBJ2-7; DNA: TGTGCCACCAGCAGGACCCTAGCGGGAGGGTACGAGCAGTACTTC; CDR3: CATSRTLAGGYEQYF
D: NA; V: TRBV7-6; size: NA; J: TRBJ2-1; DNA: TGTGCCAGCAGCTCCCCAGGGGGAGGACGAGACAATGAGCAGTTCTTC; CDR3: CASSSPGGGRDNEQFF
D: TRBD2; V: TRBV18; size: NA; J: TRBJ2-7; DNA: TGTGCCAGCTCACCGCGACTAGCGGGAGGGCCCTACGAGCAGTACTTC; CDR3: CASSPRLAGGPYEQYF
D: TRBD2; V: TRBV4-1; size: NA; J: TRBJ2-7; DNA: TGCGCCAGCAGCCAAGATTGGGCTAGCGGGAGTTACGAGCAGTACTTC; CDR3: CASSQDWASGSYEQYF
D: TRBD1; V: TRBV24-1; size: few; J: TRBJ2-2; DNA: TGTGCCACCGAAACAGGGGGCGAAAACACCGGGGAGCTGTTTTTT; CDR3: CATETGGENTGELFF
D: TRBD1; V: TRBV5-6; size: NA; J: TRBJ2-7; DNA: TGTGCCAGCAGCTACTTAGACGGGACAGTAGCCTACGAGCAGTACTTC; CDR3: CASSYLDGTVAYEQYF
D: NA; V: TRBV11-2; size: NA; J: TRBJ1-1; DNA: TGTGCCAGCAAACAGACAGCGTCGAACACTGAAGCTTTCTTT; CDR3: CASKQTASNTEAFF
D: NA; V: TRBV7-6; size: NA; J: TRBJ2-1; DNA: TGTGCCAGCAGCTTGAGACAGAACAATGAGCAGTTCTTC; CDR3: CASSLRQNNEQFF
D: TRBD2; V: TRBV6-7; size: NA; J: TRBJ2-5; DNA: TGTGCCAGCAGCCTTGCAGGGTTTCCTAGCGGGAGCGACGAGGAGACCCAGTACTTC; CDR3: CASSLAGFPSGSDEETQYF
D: NA; V: TRBV28; size: once; J: TRBJ1-1; DNA: TGTGCCAGCAGTAACCTGGGACAACCGAACACTGAAGCTTTCTTT; CDR3: CASSNLGQPNTEAFF
D: NA; V: TRBV4-2; size: NA; J: TRBJ2-2; DNA: TGTGCCAGCAGCCAAGATCCTCGGGGGGCGCGTCCCGGGGAGCTGTTTTTT; CDR3: CASSQDPRGARPGELFF
D: NA; V: TRBV5-1; size: NA; J: TRBJ1-1; DNA: TGCGCCAGCAGCTTGATCCTTAGGGGCGGGAACACTGAAGCTTTCTTT; CDR3: CASSLILRGGNTEAFF
D: TRBD1; V: TRBV7-7; size: NA; J: TRBJ1-3; DNA: TGTGCCAGCAGCTCAACGGGTCCGGGACAGGGGGCTGGAAACACCATATATTTT; CDR3: CASSSTGPGQGAGNTIYF
D: TRBD1; V: TRBV28; size: NA; J: TRBJ1-1; DNA: TGTGCCAGCAGAGAGACAGGGGACACTGAAGCTTTCTTT; CDR3: CASRETGDTEAFF
D: NA; V: TRBV11-3; size: NA; J: TRBJ1-2; DNA: TGTGCCAGCAGCCTATACCTCGACTTGACAGCCCAACCCTTC; CDR3: CASSLYLDLTAQPF
D: NA; V: TRBV25-1; size: NA; J: TRBJ1-5; DNA: TGTGCCAGCAGTGGCACAGGGACCTTACAGCCCCAGCATTTT; CDR3: CASSGTGTLQPQHF
D: NA; V: TRBV7-2; size: NA; J: TRBJ2-1; DNA: TGTGCCAGCAGCTCCTACCGCTCCTACAATGAGCAGTTCTTC; CDR3: CASSSYRSYNEQFF
D: NA; V: TRBV11-2; size: NA; J: TRBJ2-7; DNA: TGTGCCAGCAGCTTAGCAGGGGCAATTGAGCAGTACTTC; CDR3: CASSLAGAIEQYF
D: NA; V: TRBV6-2/TRBV6-3; size: NA; J: TRBJ2-7; DNA: TGTGCCAGCAGTCTCGAGGCCCTCTCCTACGAGCAGTACTTC; CDR3: CASSLEALSYEQYF